These 9 T cell receptor beta chains share one sample of origin, sequenced in a study of blood T cell repertoires in COVID-19 (TCRdb year 2020). To prepare the library, the immunoSEQ multiplex PCR assay was applied. The immuneACCESS repertoire file appears here via TCRdb, limited to in-frame rearrangements. These files lack a portion of the clones; in checked studies, under half of the deficit traces to unresolved V genes, and the cause of the others is not known. In all, the sample holds 350,000 or so clones, and about nine tenths of those were seen once. The ten largest clones capture approximately 1% of the sample. Sequencing was performed on PBMCs or T cells enriched from blood (not recorded which). The receptors come from a woman in her 30s who had been exposed to COVID-19.

The V and J genes are TRBV5-1 and TRBJ1-5; D is unresolved. Germline CDR1 SGHRS, CDR2 YFSETQ. Trimming removed 1 base at V and 6 bases at J, with 8 bases between. This CDR3 spans 13 amino acids. The CDR3 DNA follows: TGCGCCAGCAGCTTGACTGGGAGTCAGCCCCAGCATTTT. This gives the protein CASSLTGSQPQHF.

This clone was counted a few times. The chain recombines TRBV6-5 with TRBJ2-1; 10 bases fit TRBD2. Germline V lookup: CDR1 MNHEY, CDR2 SVGAGI. The CDR3 runs to 15 residues. J was trimmed by 0 bases and V by 6 bases; bases with no gene match: 2. In DNA, the CDR3 is TGTGCCAGCAGGGCTAGCGGGAGCTCCTACAATGAGCAGTTCTTC. This sequence encodes CASRASGSSYNEQFF.

This clone has just one count. This sequence joins TRBV24-1 and TRBJ2-2; 12 bases match TRBD2. Germline trimming cut 1 base from V and 5 bases from J; bases unmatched to any gene: 7. Germline CDR1 is KGHDR and CDR2 is SFDVKD. The CDR3 runs 18 residues. DNA for the CDR3: TGTGCCACCAGTGATTTTAGGCTAGCGGGAGGGCCGACCGGGGAGCTGTTTTTT. This gives the protein CATSDFRLAGGPTGELFF.

The J gene is TRBJ2-5, the V gene TRBV1; the D call in the table, TRBD2, was not verified against the DNA. TRBV1 is reported as a pseudogene. The CDR3 sequence is 14 residues long. The CDR3: CTSSHILTEETQYF. The DNA of the CDR3 is TGCACCAGCAGCCATATATTAACGGAAGAGACCCAGTACTTC.

The chain links TRBV28 to TRBJ2-7; TRBD1 might be the D (6 bases). The CDR3 consists of 13 residues. The germline V and J ends were trimmed by 8 bases and 0 bases, with 11 bases remaining between them. Germline V gene sequence: CDR1 MDHEN, CDR2 SYDVKM. CDR3: CASEGVGSYEQYF. The CDR3 DNA follows: TGTGCCAGCGAGGGGGTGGGCTCCTACGAGCAGTACTTC.

CDR3 coding DNA: TGTGCCAGCAGCTCCGGGACAGACCAAGAGACCCAGTACTTC. Amino acids: CASSSGTDQETQYF. V gene TRBV7-9 combines with J gene TRBJ2-5, with 7 nucleotides matching TRBD1. Germline trimming cut 4 bases from V and 0 bases from J; bases unmatched to any gene: 2. CDR3 length: 14 residues. Germline V gene lookup returns CDR1 SEHNR and CDR2 FQNEAQ (reference sequence).

The chain recombines TRBV9 with TRBJ1-1; 10 nucleotides line up with TRBD1. This CDR3 spans 17 amino acids. The V gene end was trimmed by 0 bases and the J gene end by 4 bases; junction bases not matched to a gene: 9. The germline V gene has CDR1 SGDLS and CDR2 YYNGEE. The CDR3 loop is CASSVAAGQGLGTEAFF. In nucleotides, the CDR3 is TGTGCCAGCAGCGTAGCTGCGGGACAGGGGTTGGGCACTGAAGCTTTCTTT.

The chain uses TRBV3-1 (or the pseudogene TRBV3-2) and TRBJ2-7; D is uncertain. Germline CDR1 reads LGHDT; CDR2 reads YNNKEL (reference sequence). The germline V and J ends were trimmed by 1 base and 4 bases, with 8 bases remaining between them. This CDR3 contains 13 residues. The CDR3 region is CASSQASGYEQYF. Written as DNA, the CDR3 is TGTGCCAGCAGCCAAGCGTCAGGTTACGAGCAGTACTTC.

V is TRBV11-3 and J is TRBJ2-1; 9 nucleotides agree with TRBD2. CDR1 is SGHNT, CDR2 YENEEA, per germline. V lost 0 bases and J lost 6; bases outside the gene matches: 6. The CDR3 totals 16 residues. The CDR3 protein is CASSLDLAGVANEQFF. The CDR3 DNA is TGTGCCAGCAGCTTAGATTTAGCGGGAGTAGCCAATGAGCAGTTCTTC.